These 8 T cell receptor beta chains came from one sample sequenced in a study of T cell responses to AZD1222 COVID-19 vaccine. Clones were sequenced by immunoSEQ multiplex PCR, and TCRdb holds only the in-frame ones, with some missing. Here the sample spans roughly 150,000 clones, about 92% being singletons. Specimen: peripheral blood, collected on day 0 of AZD1222 vaccination. The receptors here all came from an adult in good health.

V and J are TRBV19 and TRBJ2-6, with 12 bases aligning to TRBD1. Losses at the gene ends were 4 bases for V and 2 bases for J; bases not matched to a gene: 9. The germline CDR1 and CDR2 sequences are LNHDA and SQIVND (reference sequence). The CDR3 contains 19 residues. This CDR3 is CASSKAPGQGAPGANVLTF. The DNA of the CDR3 is TGTGCCAGTAGTAAGGCTCCGGGACAGGGGGCGCCTGGGGCCAACGTCCTGACTTTC.

V gene TRBV30 combines with J gene TRBJ1-6, with unresolved D. The V gene lost 1 base and the J gene lost 7 bases, with 8 bases spanning the gap. CDR1 and CDR2 from the germline V gene are GTSNPN and SVGIG (reference sequence). The CDR3 extends over 13 amino acids. CDR3 coding DNA: TGTGCCTGGAGTGATTTCCTCAATTCACCCCTCCACTTT. Its protein product is CAWSDFLNSPLHF.

The chain employs TRBV4-1 and TRBJ1-1; unclear D gene. Looked up from germline, CDR1 is MGHRA and CDR2 is YSYEKL. V was trimmed by 2 bases and J by 0 bases, leaving 10 bases between them. There are 15 residues in the CDR3. The CDR3, as DNA: TGCGCCAGCAGCCAACTGCCTCAGTTGAACACTGAAGCTTTCTTT. Translating gives CASSQLPQLNTEAFF.

V and J are TRBV7-2 and TRBJ2-7; D is perhaps TRBD2 (5 bases). The CDR3 spans 15 residues. CDR1 SGHTA and CDR2 FQGNSA come from the germline V gene. The germline V and J ends were trimmed by 4 bases and 5 bases, with 18 bases remaining between them. CDR3 sequence (DNA): TGTGCCAGCAGCTCTCCCGGGGTAGGGAACAACGAGCAGTACTTC. The encoded protein is CASSSPGVGNNEQYF.

The chain has TRBV10-3 and TRBJ1-5, with D unclear. The ends were cut back, 7 bases at V and 0 bases at J, with 7 bases in the middle. Germline V gives CDR1 ENHRY, CDR2 SYGVKD. The CDR3 consists of 13 residues. The DNA of the CDR3 is TGTGCCATCACCGCGGATAGCAATCAGCCCCAGCATTTT. Amino acid sequence: CAITADSNQPQHF.

In its sample, this clone was seen once. V gene TRBV6-6 combines with J gene TRBJ1-1; 7 bases fit TRBD1. The V segment lost 7 bases and the J segment 8 bases; nucleotides outside the gene matches: 10. The V gene's germline CDR1 is MNHNY and CDR2 SVGAGI (reference sequence). The length of the CDR3 is 13 residues. CDR3 amino acids: CASTEQGRVEAFF. CDR3 coding DNA: TGTGCCAGCACCGAACAGGGGAGGGTCGAAGCTTTCTTT.

The V and J genes are TRBV5-1 and TRBJ2-7; D tentatively reads TRBD1 or TRBD2 (5 bases each). The CDR3 loop spans 14 amino acids. V was clipped by 0 bases and J by 5 bases, with 12 bases between them. The germline V gene encodes CDR1 SGHRS and CDR2 YFSETQ. CDR3 in amino acids: CASSLEAGSDEQYF. In DNA form, the CDR3 reads TGCGCCAGCAGCTTGGAGGCAGGGAGTGACGAGCAGTACTTC.

The chain has TRBV6-4 and TRBJ2-1; 10 positions agree with TRBD2. Losses at the gene ends were 9 bases for V and 3 bases for J; bases not matched to a gene: 5. Germline lookup yields CDR1 MRHNA and CDR2 SNTAGT. The CDR3 length is 14 residues. CDR3 in DNA: TGTGCCAGGGAGCGGGAGGGCTTCTACAATGAGCAGTTCTTC. This translates into CAREREGFYNEQFF.